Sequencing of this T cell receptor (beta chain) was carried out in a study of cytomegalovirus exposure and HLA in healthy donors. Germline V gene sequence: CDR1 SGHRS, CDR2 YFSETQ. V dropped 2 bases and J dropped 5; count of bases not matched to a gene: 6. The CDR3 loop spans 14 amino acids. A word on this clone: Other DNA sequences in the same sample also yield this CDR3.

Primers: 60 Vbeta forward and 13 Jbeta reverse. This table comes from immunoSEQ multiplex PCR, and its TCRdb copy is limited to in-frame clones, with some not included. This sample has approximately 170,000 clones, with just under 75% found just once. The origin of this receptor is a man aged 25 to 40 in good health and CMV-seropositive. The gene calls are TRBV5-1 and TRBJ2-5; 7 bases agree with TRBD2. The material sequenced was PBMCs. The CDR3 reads CASSLGQGGETQYF. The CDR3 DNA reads TGCGCCAGCAGCTTAGGTCAGGGAGGGGAGACCCAGTACTTC.